Here is one TCR beta chain with its context. Its antigen is unidentified. The sample originates from a study of cytomegalovirus exposure and HLA in healthy donors. General study results and limits: Specificity of a few CMV-associated chains for CMV antigens was verified in vitro. Accounts indicate the classifier identified cytomegalovirus status with strong specificity and sensitivity.

The ends were cut back, 3 bases at V and 2 bases at J, with 14 bases in the middle. Germline V CDR1 and CDR2: MDHEN, SYDVKM. The CDR3 spans 16 residues. Clones were read by immunoSEQ multiplex PCR, and TCRdb kept only the in-frame ones, dropping some. The sample holds more than 200,000 clones, roughly 88% seen once. This chain links TRBV28 with TRBJ2-1; D possibly corresponds to TRBD2 (5 bases). Sequencing was done on a sample of PBMCs. The TCR comes from a woman under 40 in good health and CMV-seronegative. The CDR3 protein is CASSFSPDFAYNEQFF. The CDR3, as DNA: TGTGCCAGCAGTTTTTCACCGGACTTTGCCTACAATGAGCAGTTCTTC.